These 18 T cell receptor beta chains were sequenced from one sample in a study of blood T cell repertoires in COVID-19 (dated by TCRdb to the early 2020s). Library creation used the immunoSEQ multiplex PCR assay. TCRdb's version of the immuneACCESS table is confined to in-frame rearrangements and falls short of the full clone set. An unresolved V gene accounts for under half of the shortfall where checked; the remainder is of unknown origin. Present in this sample are 65,000 or so clones, more than 80% of which were seen just once. The ten largest clones take up 15% of the sample. The sample was peripheral blood. These TCRs come from a man older than 75 with acute or convalescent COVID-19.

V and J are TRBV2 and TRBJ1-2, with 8 bases aligning to TRBD1. Trimming took 7 bases from V and 7 from J; bases not matched to a gene: 17. The CDR3 totals 16 residues. Germline V CDR1 and CDR2: SNHLY, FYNNEI. The chain's CDR3 is CASIPTGGQGVRGYTF. As DNA, the CDR3 is TGTGCCAGCATCCCCACGGGAGGACAGGGAGTGCGTGGCTACACCTTC. Based on the CDR3 plus reference TRBV2 and TRBJ1-2, the full variable domain is EPEVTQTPSHQVTQMGQEVILRCVPISNHLYFYWYRQILGQKVEFLVSFYNNEISEKSEIFDDQFSVERPDGSNFTLKIRSTKLEDSAMYFCASIPTGGQGVRGYTFGSGTRLTVV.

The chain recombines TRBV6-1 with TRBJ1-2, with 9 bases matching TRBD1. Germline loops: CDR1 MNHNS, CDR2 SASEGT. CDR3 length: 14 residues. Trimming took 3 bases from V and 8 from J; bases not matched to a gene: 7. CDR3 nucleotides: TGTGCCAGCAGTGAGGCCGGGACAGGGTTCGGCTACACCTTC. Amino acid sequence: CASSEAGTGFGYTF.

V usage is TRBV18 and J usage is TRBJ1-3, with 7 positions matching TRBD1. The CDR3 sequence is 15 residues long. Germline V gene sequence: CDR1 KGHSH, CDR2 LQKENI. The trim removed 4 bases at V and 1 base at J, leaving 4 bases unmatched. The CDR3 is CASSLRQGSGNTIYF. In DNA form, the CDR3 reads TGTGCCAGCTCACTAAGACAGGGTTCTGGAAACACCATATATTTT.

The rearrangement joins TRBV11-2 to TRBJ1-4, with 8 bases fitting TRBD1. The CDR3 contains 16 residues. The junction had 12 bases not matched to a gene; V was cut back by 5 bases and J by 7 bases. Per the germline V gene, CDR1 is SGHAT and CDR2 is FQNNGV. The CDR3 loop reads CASSRGPGQGGEKLFF. In DNA, the CDR3 is TGTGCCAGCAGCCGAGGACCCGGACAGGGCGGTGAAAAACTGTTTTTT.

In this sample, this clone turned up a few times. The chain has TRBV3-1 (or the pseudogene TRBV3-2) and TRBJ2-5; TRBD2 matches 9 bases. With V trimmed by 3 bases and J by 1 base, 0 bases remained unmatched. Germline V gene data show CDR1 as LGHDT and CDR2 as YNNKEL (reference sequence). The CDR3 is 14 amino acids. CDR3 in DNA: TGTGCCAGCAGCCAGGGACTAGCCCAAGAGACCCAGTACTTC. Encoded protein: CASSQGLAQETQYF.

The gene calls are TRBV11-2 and TRBJ2-5; 8 bases agree with TRBD2. This CDR3 spans 14 amino acids. J gave up 4 bases and V 5 bases, and 6 bases lay outside the gene matches. Per germline, CDR1 SGHAT and CDR2 FQNNGV. The CDR3 sequence: CASSPSRGGETQYF. The CDR3 bases are TGTGCCAGCAGCCCATCCCGGGGGGGAGAGACCCAGTACTTC.

The chain employs TRBV2 and TRBJ1-1; 9 nucleotides agree with TRBD1. CDR3 size: 15 residues. In germline, CDR1 is SNHLY, CDR2 FYNNEI. V was pared by 6 bases and J by 1 base, with 6 bases of the junction left unmatched. The CDR3 region has the DNA TGTGCCAGCAGGAACGACAGGGGGGGGAACACTGAAGCTTTCTTT. Residues: CASRNDRGGNTEAFF. Based on the CDR3 plus reference TRBV2 and TRBJ1-1, the full variable domain is EPEVTQTPSHQVTQMGQEVILRCVPISNHLYFYWYRQILGQKVEFLVSFYNNEISEKSEIFDDQFSVERPDGSNFTLKIRSTKLEDSAMYFCASRNDRGGNTEAFFGQGTRLTVV.

The chain couples TRBV18 to TRBJ1-4; unclear D gene. Germline CDR1 reads KGHSH; CDR2 reads LQKENI. The V end was cut by 0 bases, the J end by 7 bases, with 9 bases between. This CDR3 is built from 14 residues. CDR3 nucleotide sequence: TGTGCCAGCTCACCACCGAGCGGGGTTGAAAAACTGTTTTTT. It specifies CASSPPSGVEKLFF.

J is TRBJ1-1 and V is TRBV18; 8 bases align to TRBD1. Germline V gives CDR1 KGHSH, CDR2 LQKENI. Losses at the gene ends were 3 bases for V and 4 bases for J; bases not matched to a gene: 4. The CDR3 runs to 14 residues. The CDR3 nucleotides are TGTGCCAGCTCACCGTCAGGGGGCTTCACTGAAGCTTTCTTT. This sequence encodes CASSPSGGFTEAFF.

This clone was detected only a few times. Written as DNA, the CDR3 is TGTGCCAGCAGCTCTGACAGGCTCCTTTCACCCCTCCACTTT. Encoded protein: CASSSDRLLSPLHF. The rearrangement links TRBV7-6 to TRBJ1-6, with D perhaps TRBD1 (6 bases). Germline V gene lookup returns CDR1 SGHVS and CDR2 FNYEAQ. V was clipped by 4 bases and J by 9 bases, with 13 bases between them. CDR3 length: 14 residues.

The chain uses TRBV2 and TRBJ2-7, with TRBD2 as a possible D gene (5 bases). The CDR3 covers 14 residues. The V gene lost 3 bases and the J gene lost 0 bases, with 9 bases spanning the gap. Germline-derived CDR1 and CDR2 are SNHLY and FYNNEI. The CDR3 region has the DNA TGTGCCAGCAGTGACCGGAGGACCTCCTACGAGCAGTACTTC. Translation gives CASSDRRTSYEQYF.

The rearrangement joins TRBV18 to TRBJ2-1, with D uncertain. The CDR3 is made up of 14 amino acids. Germline V lookup: CDR1 KGHSH, CDR2 LQKENI. With 1 base removed from V and 2 bases from J, the gap between germline ends came to 6 bases. This chain's CDR3 is CASSPLTTYNEQFF. In nucleotides, the CDR3 is TGTGCCAGCTCACCACTAACTACCTACAATGAGCAGTTCTTC.

The chain has TRBV9 and TRBJ2-3; 11 nucleotides agree with TRBD2. With 0 bases clipped from V and 0 bases from J, the junction kept 3 bases outside the gene matches. Germline CDR1 SGDLS, CDR2 YYNGEE. CDR3 length: 17 amino acids. Here the CDR3 reads CASSVVGLAASTDTQYF. Written as DNA, the CDR3 is TGTGCCAGCAGCGTAGTGGGACTAGCGGCTAGCACAGATACGCAGTATTTT.

This chain joins TRBV15 and TRBJ1-3; 9 bases map to TRBD1. This CDR3 has 16 amino acids. With 0 bases clipped from V and 6 bases from J, the junction kept 6 bases outside the gene matches. Germline V lookup: CDR1 LNHNV, CDR2 YYDKDF (reference sequence). In DNA, the CDR3 is TGTGCCACCAGCAGAGATAGGACAGGGGTGCAAAACACCATATATTTT. Amino acid sequence: CATSRDRTGVQNTIYF.

The CDR3 loop reads CASSHGTATGYEQYF. The CDR3 DNA reads as TGTGCCAGCAGCCATGGGACTGCTACCGGGTACGAGCAGTACTTC. V is TRBV7-8 and J is TRBJ2-7; tentative D call: TRBD2 (6 bases). Trimming removed 5 bases from V and 4 bases from J, with 18 bases in between. Germline V gene data show CDR1 as SGHVS and CDR2 as FQNEAQ. This CDR3 is 15 amino acids long.

V gene TRBV5-1 combines with J gene TRBJ1-4, with no clear D. Trimming took off 4 bases at V and 4 bases at J, with 11 bases between the two ends. The germline V gene has CDR1 SGHRS and CDR2 YFSETQ. The CDR3 covers 14 residues. CDR3 DNA: TGCGCCAGCAGCCGAGCACGGGATAATGAAAAACTGTTTTTT. Its protein product is CASSRARDNEKLFF.

The rearrangement joins TRBV2 to TRBJ2-1; 8 nucleotides match TRBD2. CDR3 size: 16 residues. Germline V gives CDR1 SNHLY, CDR2 FYNNEI. The V segment lost 10 bases and the J segment 9 bases; nucleotides outside the gene matches: 20. The CDR3 loop reads CATRPGGIRLVGEQFF. In DNA form, the CDR3 reads TGTGCCACCCGGCCGGGGGGGATTCGACTAGTTGGTGAGCAGTTCTTC.

The chain joins TRBV5-1 to TRBJ1-2; 10 nucleotides agree with TRBD1. CDR1 is SGHRS and CDR2 is YFSETQ in the germline V gene. This CDR3 contains 14 residues. Trimming at V came to 4 bases and at J to 8 bases, leaving 8 bases not matched to a gene. CDR3 DNA sequence: TGCGCCAGCAGCCCACTCGGGACAGGGGACGGCTACACCTTC. Amino acid sequence: CASSPLGTGDGYTF.